This TCR beta chain was captured by sequencing in a study of shared clonotypes between healthy human individuals. Study-level points and caveats: Expectations were that clonotype sharing among donors would be affected by sequencing depth.

Measured with immunoSEQ multiplex PCR; TCRdb has only the in-frame clones, and not every one. The sample has about 510,000 clones, around 79% seen once. Germline CDR1 is MNHNS and CDR2 is SASEGT. This CDR3 contains 15 residues. V was cut by 0 bases and J by 2 bases, with 10 bases left in between. Points on this clone: As yet, its antigen is unknown.

Input material: PBMCs. The origin of this receptor is a woman in her thirties or forties in good health. Some clones in this sample may be carry-over from other donors' samples. J is TRBJ1-1 and V is TRBV6-1, with D hard to call. As DNA, the CDR3 is TGTGCCAGCAGTGAAGCGCGGCATGGAAACACTGAAGCTTTCTTT. Translating gives CASSEARHGNTEAFF.